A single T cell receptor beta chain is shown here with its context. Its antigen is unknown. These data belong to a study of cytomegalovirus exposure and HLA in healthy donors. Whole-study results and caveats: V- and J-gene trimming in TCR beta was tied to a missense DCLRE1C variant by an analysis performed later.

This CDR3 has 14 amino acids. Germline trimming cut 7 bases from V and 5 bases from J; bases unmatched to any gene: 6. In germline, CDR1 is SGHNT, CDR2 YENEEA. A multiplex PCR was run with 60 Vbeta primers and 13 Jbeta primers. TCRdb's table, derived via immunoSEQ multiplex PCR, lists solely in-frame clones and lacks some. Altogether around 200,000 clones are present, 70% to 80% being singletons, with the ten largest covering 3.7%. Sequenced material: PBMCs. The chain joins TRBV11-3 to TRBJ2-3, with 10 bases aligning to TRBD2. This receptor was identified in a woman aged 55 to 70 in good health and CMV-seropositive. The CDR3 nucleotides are TGTGCCAGCACCACTAGCGGGGCCCTAGATACGCAGTATTTT. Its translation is CASTTSGALDTQYF.